The clone carrying this TCR beta chain was counted between two and nine times. The antigen remains undetermined. The source of the sample is a study of cytomegalovirus exposure and HLA in healthy donors. Study observations and caveats: A later analysis linked a missense DCLRE1C variant to TCR beta V- and J-gene trimming.

PCR amplification relied on 60 Vbeta primers (plus 13 Jbeta primers). Using immunoSEQ multiplex PCR, the repertoire was profiled, and TCRdb retains in-frame clones only, with some absent. The sample records roughly 100,000 clones, 55% to 80% being singletons. Germline loops: CDR1 SGHRS, CDR2 YFSETQ. V lost 3 bases and J 5 bases, leaving 15 bases between the germline ends. The CDR3 has 15 amino acids. This clonotype was obtained from a human donor in good health. Sequencing was done on a sample of PBMCs. The chain is built from TRBV5-1 and TRBJ1-5; a weak D match, TRBD1 (6 bases). This CDR3 reads CASSSSIGGDQPQHF. As DNA, the CDR3 is TGCGCCAGCAGCTCGTCGATAGGGGGTGATCAGCCCCAGCATTTT. Based on the CDR3 plus reference TRBV5-1 and TRBJ1-5, the full variable domain is KAGVTQTPRYLIKTRGQQVTLSCSPISGHRSVSWYQQTPGQGLQFLFEYFSETQRNKGNFPGRFSGRQFSNSRSEMNVSTLELGDSALYLCASSSSIGGDQPQHFGDGTRLSIL.